This T cell receptor beta chain was sequenced during a study of Ad26.COV2.S vaccination and SARS-CoV-2 variants. After removal of 5 bases from V and 8 bases from J, the junction contained 5 bases not matched to a gene. Germline lookup yields CDR1 SNHLY and CDR2 FYNNEI. The CDR3 totals 12 residues. Treatment defined: some 20 received Ad26.COV2.S at low or high dose, single or two shots; about 5 received placebo; per-sample allocation not given. Collection of the samples took place on day 63 after the first injection of vaccine or placebo. A word on this clone: Its target is not known.

The study's findings and limits: Breadth, reportedly substantial, characterized the spike-specific CD8+ and CD4+ T cell responses after vaccination.

TCRdb's copy holds only in-frame clones and misses some; the assay was immunoSEQ multiplex PCR. The sample has about 460,000 clones, 70% to 90% seen once; the top ten hold 1.7%. This receptor was identified in a person aged 18 to 59 who received the Ad26.COV2.S COVID-19 vaccine or a placebo. The source material was peripheral blood, sampled in a trial of Ad26.COV2.S vaccine versus placebo. J is TRBJ1-2 and V is TRBV2, with 7 bases fitting TRBD1. This chain's CDR3 is CASSLLQGGYTF. The CDR3 bases are TGTGCCAGCAGTCTTCTACAGGGGGGCTACACCTTC.